The 27 T cell receptor beta chains given below trace back to one sample, sequenced in a study of blood T cell repertoires in COVID-19. Assay used: immunoSEQ multiplex PCR; TCRdb lists only in-frame clones, some missing. Of about 120,000 clones in the sample, approximately 85% were seen once. Sequencing was carried out using peripheral blood. These receptor sequences come from a human donor in a cohort sampled during active COVID-19.

The CDR3 reads CASSTYRTGFAYGYTF. Here the CDR3 DNA reads TGTGCCAGTAGTACCTATAGGACAGGTTTTGCCTATGGCTACACCTTC. The chain joins TRBV19 to TRBJ1-2; 7 bases fit TRBD1. Germline CDR1 is LNHDA and CDR2 is SQIVND (reference sequence). J gave up 4 bases and V 4 bases, and 12 bases lay outside the gene matches. The CDR3 runs 16 residues.

The chain recombines TRBV7-9 with TRBJ1-4, with D possibly TRBD1 on 5 matching bases. In germline, CDR1 is SEHNR, CDR2 FQNEAQ (reference sequence). The CDR3 covers 12 residues. V lost 1 base and J lost 11, with 8 bases in between. The CDR3 DNA reads as TGTGCCAGCAGCTTAGGCGGGGGGAAACTGTTTTTT. Residues: CASSLGGGKLFF.

The chain recombines TRBV18 with TRBJ1-5; maybe TRBD1 (5 bases). The CDR3 loop spans 13 amino acids. Between the trimmed V and J ends, which lost 5 bases and 5 bases, there was a span of 10 bases. The germline CDR1 and CDR2 sequences are KGHSH and LQKENI. The CDR3 here is CASSTTRDQPQHF. CDR3 coding DNA: TGTGCCAGCTCAACCACCAGGGATCAGCCCCAGCATTTT.

Only a few counts were recorded for this clone. The chain recombines TRBV2 with TRBJ1-4; D is unresolved. The CDR3 length is 15 residues. Deletions cut 2 bases from V and 4 bases from J, with 11 bases between. Germline V lookup: CDR1 SNHLY, CDR2 FYNNEI. The CDR3 spells CASSENAAHNEKLFF. CDR3 sequence (DNA): TGTGCCAGCAGTGAAAATGCGGCCCATAATGAAAAACTGTTTTTT.

This chain joins TRBV11-3 and TRBJ2-1; 7 positions match TRBD1. After removal of 0 bases from V and 10 bases from J, the junction contained 3 bases not matched to a gene. The CDR3 contains 13 residues. CDR1 is SGHNT and CDR2 is YENEEA in the germline V gene. The CDR3 DNA is TGTGCCAGCAGCTTAGAAGGGGGCGGCGAGCAGTTCTTC. It encodes CASSLEGGGEQFF. Using reference TRBV11-3 and TRBJ2-1 for the parts outside the CDR3, the full variable domain is EAGVVQSPRYKIIEKKQPVAFWCNPISGHNTLYWYLQNLGQGPELLIRYENEEAVDDSQLPKDRFSAERLKGVDSTLKIQPAELGDSAVYLCASSLEGGGEQFFGPGTRLTVL.

The genes are TRBV29-1 and TRBJ1-5; tentative D call: TRBD1 (6 bases). Trimming left V 6 bases short and J 2 bases short, with 8 bases between. CDR1 and CDR2 (germline): SQVTM, ANQGSEA. CDR3 length equals 12 residues. In DNA form, the CDR3 reads TGCAGCGTCCAGGGGCGCAATCAGCCCCAGCATTTT. This encodes CSVQGRNQPQHF.

The chain couples TRBV28 to TRBJ2-3, with D perhaps matching TRBD2 (7 bases). The germline V gene encodes CDR1 MDHEN and CDR2 SYDVKM. Deletions cut 7 bases from V and 0 bases from J, with 14 bases between. The CDR3 is made up of 15 amino acids. The CDR3 loop reads CASTWGGVSTDTQYF. In DNA form, the CDR3 reads TGTGCCAGCACCTGGGGGGGCGTAAGCACAGATACGCAGTATTTT. The full variable domain, completed using reference TRBV28 and TRBJ2-3, is DVKVTQSSRYLVKRTGEKVFLECVQDMDHENMFWYRQDPGLGLRLIYFSYDVKMKEKGDIPEGYSVSREKKERFSLILESASTNQTSMYLCASTWGGVSTDTQYFGPGTRLTVL.

The chain is built from TRBV6-2 or TRBV6-3 and TRBJ1-1, with D maybe TRBD1 (6 bases). This CDR3 spans 15 amino acids. Germline-derived CDR1 and CDR2 are MNHEY and SVGEGT. V lost 4 bases, J lost 1 base, and 13 bases lay in between. The CDR3 sequence is CASSSNREKNTEAFF. The CDR3 nucleotides read TGTGCCAGCAGTTCGAACAGGGAAAAGAACACTGAAGCTTTCTTT.

The CDR3 spells CASSPQGGSYEQYF. The CDR3 DNA reads TGCGCCAGCAGCCCGCAGGGAGGATCCTACGAGCAGTACTTC. The V and J genes are TRBV5-1 and TRBJ2-7; possible D gene TRBD2, 6 bases. The CDR3 extends over 14 amino acids. Germline CDR1 is SGHRS and CDR2 is YFSETQ. V gave up 4 bases and J gave up 1 base, with 12 bases separating them. The variable domain in full, completed from reference TRBV5-1 and TRBJ2-7, reads KAGVTQTPRYLIKTRGQQVTLSCSPISGHRSVSWYQQTPGQGLQFLFEYFSETQRNKGNFPGRFSGRQFSNSRSEMNVSTLELGDSALYLCASSPQGGSYEQYFGPGTRLTVT.

The chain has TRBV11-3 and TRBJ2-4; a possible D gene is TRBD1 (6 bases). Germline V gene lookup returns CDR1 SGHNT and CDR2 YENEEA. This CDR3 is 19 amino acids long. Trimming shortened V by 2 bases and J by 0 bases, and 20 bases separated the two germline ends. The CDR3 DNA reads as TGTGCCAGCAGCTTACAACAGGACAGTGATACACTAGCCAAAAACATTCAGTACTTC. The encoded protein is CASSLQQDSDTLAKNIQYF.

The chain is built from TRBV10-3 and TRBJ2-1, with TRBD2 matching over 15 bases. CDR1 and CDR2 (germline): ENHRY, SYGVKD. V shed 4 bases, J shed 6 bases, and the junction held 1 base outside the gene matches. The CDR3 runs to 15 residues. CDR3 sequence (DNA): TGTGCCATCAGTGGGACTAGCGGGGGGGTCAATGAGCAGTTCTTC. Translated: CAISGTSGGVNEQFF.

The genes are TRBV7-9 and TRBJ1-1, with D tentatively TRBD1 (5 bases). From germline, CDR1 is SEHNR and CDR2 FQNEAQ (reference sequence). Trimming left V 6 bases short and J 5 bases short, with 13 bases between. CDR3 length: 13 amino acids. The CDR3: CASRSQGGTEAFF. The CDR3 coding sequence is TGTGCCAGCAGATCCCAGGGTGGGACTGAAGCTTTCTTT.

In this sample, this clone turned up a few times. The gene calls are TRBV10-3 and TRBJ2-1; TRBD2 agrees at 13 bases. V shed 10 bases, J shed 7 bases, and the junction held 13 bases outside the gene matches. The CDR3 contains 16 residues. CDR1 and CDR2 (germline): ENHRY, SYGVKD. CDR3 residues: CATGTSGAPWGNEQFF. The CDR3 DNA reads as TGTGCCACCGGGACTAGCGGGGCCCCTTGGGGAAATGAGCAGTTCTTC.

A few counts support this clone. The chain is built from TRBV6-6 and TRBJ2-7; TRBD1 aligns across 8 bases. CDR3 size: 15 residues. V shed 5 bases and J 1 base; nucleotides not matched to a gene: 7. Germline loops: CDR1 MNHNY, CDR2 SVGAGI (reference sequence). The CDR3 DNA reads TGTGCCAGCAGTCCCCTTACAGGGGGGTCCTACGAGCAGTACTTC. Its protein product is CASSPLTGGSYEQYF.

A word on this clone: At one of its ends the junction is not consistent with the germline gene, which may arise from a read error. Other nucleotide sequences in the sample specify the same CDR3. The V and J genes are TRBV5-4 and TRBJ1-2; D perhaps matches TRBD1 (5 bases). This CDR3 is built from 15 residues. CDR1 SGHNT and CDR2 YYREEE come from the germline V gene (reference sequence). CDR3 in amino acids: CASSSGERQHYGYTF. CDR3 coding DNA: TGTGCCAGCAGCTCGGGGGAGAGACAGCACTATGGCTACACTTTC.

This clone came up a few times. This sequence joins TRBV4-3 and TRBJ1-5; weak D call: TRBD1 (5 bases). The germline V gene has CDR1 LGHNA and CDR2 YSLEER. V was clipped by 0 bases and J by 6 bases, with 12 bases between them. CDR3 length equals 15 residues. The CDR3 sequence is CASSQDQEGSQPQHF. CDR3 sequence (DNA): TGCGCCAGCAGCCAAGATCAGGAGGGGTCTCAGCCCCAGCATTTT.

This clone has only a few counts. The rearrangement links TRBV6-2 or TRBV6-3 to TRBJ1-2; D unresolved. The V end was cut by 6 bases, the J end by 7 bases, with 12 bases between. Germline V gene sequence: CDR1 MNHEY, CDR2 SVGEGT. CDR3 length: 12 residues. Written as DNA, the CDR3 is TGTGCCAGCAGCACGGGGATCGGTGGCTACACCTTC. This codes for CASSTGIGGYTF.

V gene TRBV5-1 combines with J gene TRBJ2-5, with 9 nucleotides matching TRBD1. V trimming: 4 bases; J trimming: 2 bases; junction bases outside the gene matches: 9. The CDR3 is made up of 16 amino acids. Germline CDR1 and CDR2: SGHRS and YFSETQ. The CDR3 region has the DNA TGCGCCAGCAGCCTACAGGGGGCAGTCGGACAAGAGACCCAGTACTTC. It encodes CASSLQGAVGQETQYF.

V and J are TRBV7-2 and TRBJ2-1; maybe TRBD2 (5 bases). Looked up from germline, CDR1 is SGHTA and CDR2 is FQGNSA. Deletions cut 1 base from V and 8 bases from J, with 9 bases between. This CDR3 spans 13 amino acids. CDR3 residues: CASSLDTRDEQFF. CDR3 in DNA: TGTGCCAGCAGCTTAGATACTAGAGATGAGCAGTTCTTC.

The V and J genes are TRBV5-1 and TRBJ2-2, with D maybe TRBD2 (6 bases). The V gene lost 4 bases and the J gene lost 0 bases, with 13 bases spanning the gap. The CDR3 loop spans 16 amino acids. From germline, CDR1 is SGHRS and CDR2 YFSETQ. The CDR3 sequence is CASSPAGPTNTGELFF. The CDR3 DNA reads as TGCGCCAGCAGCCCCGCGGGGCCAACGAACACCGGGGAGCTGTTTTTT.

The V and J genes are TRBV11-2 and TRBJ2-1; a possible D gene is TRBD2 (5 bases). This CDR3 comprises 12 residues. Germline CDR1 and CDR2: SGHAT and FQNNGV. V gave up 3 bases and J gave up 7 bases, with 7 bases separating them. The CDR3 DNA reads as TGTGCCAGCAGCTTCTCGGGGAATGAGCAGTTCTTC. It specifies CASSFSGNEQFF.

Written as DNA, the CDR3 is TGCGCCAGCAGGGACAGGATAGAGACTGAAGCTTTCTTT. Residues: CASRDRIETEAFF. This chain links TRBV5-1 with TRBJ1-1, with 7 bases fitting TRBD1. V gave up 5 bases and J gave up 5 bases; unmatched junction bases: 6. Germline lookup yields CDR1 SGHRS and CDR2 YFSETQ. The CDR3 is 13 amino acids.

The CDR3 region has the DNA TGTGCCAGCAGTGCGGGAGGACAGATACAAGAGACCCAGTACTTC. This codes for CASSAGGQIQETQYF. This sequence joins TRBV2 and TRBJ2-5; TRBD2 might be the D (7 bases). Germline lookup yields CDR1 SNHLY and CDR2 FYNNEI. Trimming left V 4 bases short and J 2 bases short, with 14 bases between. The CDR3 is 15 residues long.

The rearrangement joins TRBV3-1 (or the pseudogene TRBV3-2) to TRBJ2-3; 8 positions agree with TRBD2. Germline assignment: CDR1 LGHDT and CDR2 YNNKEL (reference sequence). The CDR3 runs 15 residues. Trimming cost V 5 bases and J 2 bases; bases outside gene matches: 6. DNA for the CDR3: TGTGCCAGCAGCGCCAGCGGGGGCCTCACAGATACGCAGTATTTT. It specifies CASSASGGLTDTQYF.

The V call is TRBV6-6, the J call TRBJ1-1; 9 bases are shared with TRBD1. The CDR3 sequence is 14 residues long. The germline gives CDR1 MNHNY, CDR2 SVGAGI (reference sequence). V gave up 7 bases and J gave up 1 base; unmatched junction bases: 4. CDR3 in DNA: TGTGCCAGCACCCCGACAGGGGGGAACACTGAAGCTTTCTTT. Its protein is CASTPTGGNTEAFF.

The chain links TRBV7-2 to TRBJ1-1, with 9 bases lining up with TRBD1. Per germline, CDR1 SGHTA and CDR2 FQGNSA. The CDR3 loop spans 14 amino acids. J lost 3 bases, V lost 4 bases, and 3 bases had no gene match. CDR3 nucleotide sequence: TGTGCCAGCAGCTCGGGACAGGGAGACACTGAAGCTTTCTTT. This sequence encodes CASSSGQGDTEAFF.

The chain carries TRBV11-3 and TRBJ2-5; D unresolved. Germline-derived CDR1 and CDR2 are SGHNT and YENEEA. This CDR3 spans 12 amino acids. Between the trimmed V and J ends, which lost 5 bases and 2 bases, there was a span of 6 bases. CDR3 region: CASSTSQETQYF. CDR3 bases: TGTGCCAGCAGCACTTCGCAAGAGACCCAGTACTTC. Drawing the rest from reference TRBV11-3 and TRBJ2-5, the complete variable domain is EAGVVQSPRYKIIEKKQPVAFWCNPISGHNTLYWYLQNLGQGPELLIRYENEEAVDDSQLPKDRFSAERLKGVDSTLKIQPAELGDSAVYLCASSTSQETQYFGPGTRLLVL.